These T cell receptor beta chains were read from a single sample in a study of beta chain features in type 1 diabetes. Libraries were prepared by immunoSEQ multiplex PCR; TCRdb keeps only in-frame clonotypes and omits some of them. This table holds approximately 250,000 clones, approximately 10% found once. The sequencing input was naive CD4+ T cells from blood. The receptors originated from a man aged 25-40 years with type 1 diabetes. Both conserved end residues are trimmed from each CDR3.

cdr3_length,v_call,j_call,cdr3_aa
12,TRBV5-1,TRBJ2-3,ASSRAQGTDTQY
11,TRBV5-1,TRBJ2-5,ASSLSGGETQY
13,TRBV18,TRBJ2-5,ASSPLQGVQETQY
11,TRBV5-6,TRBJ2-7,ASSPGWNYEQY
11,TRBV18,TRBJ2-7,ASSPGQINEQY
13,TRBV6-1,TRBJ1-5,ASSEARQGGQPQH
13,TRBV7-9,TRBJ2-2,ASRSDRGLSGELF
12,TRBV21-1,TRBJ2-7,ASSKGGVAYEQY
12,TRBV5-1,TRBJ2-7,ASSWGDLAREQY
14,TRBV7-9,TRBJ2-5,ASSQGLAGDQETQY
13,TRBV28,TRBJ2-4,ASSLMTSIGDIQY
13,TRBV9,TRBJ1-6,ASSVEPRDNSPLH
14,TRBV9,TRBJ2-5,ASSVNQGLEVETQY
13,TRBV28,TRBJ2-7,ASRLPGQGSYEQY
9,TRBV28,TRBJ1-2,ASTNNYGYT
14,TRBV7-8,TRBJ1-5,ASSARWGGGNQPQH
11,TRBV6-1,TRBJ2-2,ATTQRRIGELF
10,TRBV7-2,TRBJ2-7,ASQSSAYEQY
11,TRBV7-2,TRBJ2-1,ASSSRGGDEQF
11,TRBV19,TRBJ2-5,ASSMDIQETQY
9,TRBV29-1,TRBJ2-1,SVKRVHEQF
12,TRBV7-7,TRBJ2-2,ASSSDNVAGELF
12,TRBV6-5,TRBJ2-7,ASSYSDTTYEQY
14,TRBV6-5,TRBJ1-6,ASSYSTGDRSSPLH
16,TRBV7-9,TRBJ2-3,ASSLEPLLAGRADTQY
14,TRBV12-5,TRBJ2-1,ASGHGLATSRNEQF
12,TRBV5-1,TRBJ1-2,ASSLGASNYGYT
11,TRBV7-2,TRBJ2-2,ASSFGLSGELF
13,TRBV18,TRBJ1-1,ASSSGTGWYTEAF
12,TRBV19,TRBJ2-3,ASREDGGTDTQY
12,TRBV30,TRBJ1-3,AWDSQSSGNTIY
9,TRBV19,TRBJ2-1,ASAKTIEQF
10,TRBV29-1,TRBJ2-5,SVDRAKETQY
11,TRBV28,TRBJ2-1,ASSDRTLNEQF
14,TRBV10-3,TRBJ2-1,AISESKGSGGNEQF
13,TRBV7-2,TRBJ1-5,ASSPWTGNNQPQH
11,TRBV7-6,TRBJ1-4,ASAGTTTEKLF